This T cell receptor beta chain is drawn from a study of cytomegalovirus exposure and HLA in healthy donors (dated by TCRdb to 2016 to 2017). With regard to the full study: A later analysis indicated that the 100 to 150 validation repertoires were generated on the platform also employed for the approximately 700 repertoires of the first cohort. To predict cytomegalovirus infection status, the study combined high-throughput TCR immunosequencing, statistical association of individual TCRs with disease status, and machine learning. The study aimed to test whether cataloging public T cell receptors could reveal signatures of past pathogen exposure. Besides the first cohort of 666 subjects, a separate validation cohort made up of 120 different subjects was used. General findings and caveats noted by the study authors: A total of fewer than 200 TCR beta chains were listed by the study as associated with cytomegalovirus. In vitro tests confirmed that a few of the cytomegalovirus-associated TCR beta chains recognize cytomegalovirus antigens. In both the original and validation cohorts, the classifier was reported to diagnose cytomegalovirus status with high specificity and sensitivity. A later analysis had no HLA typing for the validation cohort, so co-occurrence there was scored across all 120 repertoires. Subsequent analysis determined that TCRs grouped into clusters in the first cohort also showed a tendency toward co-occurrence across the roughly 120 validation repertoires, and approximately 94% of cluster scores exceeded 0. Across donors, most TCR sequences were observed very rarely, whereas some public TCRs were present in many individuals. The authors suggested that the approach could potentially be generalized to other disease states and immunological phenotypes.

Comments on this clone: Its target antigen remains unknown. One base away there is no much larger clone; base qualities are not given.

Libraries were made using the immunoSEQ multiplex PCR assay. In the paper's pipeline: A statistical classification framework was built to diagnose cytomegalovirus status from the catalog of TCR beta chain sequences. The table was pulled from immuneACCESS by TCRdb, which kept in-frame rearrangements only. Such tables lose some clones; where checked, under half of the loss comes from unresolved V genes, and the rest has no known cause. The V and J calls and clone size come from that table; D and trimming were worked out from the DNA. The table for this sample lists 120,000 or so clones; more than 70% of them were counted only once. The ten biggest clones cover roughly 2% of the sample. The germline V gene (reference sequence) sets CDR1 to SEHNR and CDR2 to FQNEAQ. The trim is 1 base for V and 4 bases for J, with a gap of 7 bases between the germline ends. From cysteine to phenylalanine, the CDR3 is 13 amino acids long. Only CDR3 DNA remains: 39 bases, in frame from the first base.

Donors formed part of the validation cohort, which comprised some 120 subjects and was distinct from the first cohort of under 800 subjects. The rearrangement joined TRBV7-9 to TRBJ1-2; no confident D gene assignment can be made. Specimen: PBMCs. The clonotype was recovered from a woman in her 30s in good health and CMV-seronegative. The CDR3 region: CASSLGGPYGYTF. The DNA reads TGTGCCAGCAGCTTAGGAGGGCCCTATGGCTACACCTTC.